This entry concerns a single TCR beta chain. The record originates from a study of blood T cell repertoires in COVID-19. Study at large: The United States, Italy and Spain provided the acute and convalescent COVID-19 samples. T cells, B-cell-depleted T cells, or PBMCs supplied cDNA or gDNA.

Germline loops: CDR1 SGHNT, CDR2 YENEEA. The CDR3 consists of 16 residues. V was pared by 3 bases and J by 4 bases, with 11 bases of the junction left unmatched. Clinical history as reported by participants underpinned cohort assignment. The authors' processing: It was from reference gene primer amplification that nucleated cell counts were estimated. Clones were read by immunoSEQ multiplex PCR, and TCRdb kept only the in-frame ones, dropping some. V and J calls and clone size are given by that table; D and trimming were obtained from the DNA. There are some 210,000 clones in the sample; about nine tenths occur only once, and 10% lies in the top ten.

Sequencing was performed on PBMCs or T cells enriched from blood (not recorded which). The J gene is TRBJ2-7, the V gene TRBV11-3; 8 bases map to TRBD1. The TCR sequence derives from a man between 18 and 35 years old with acute COVID-19. CDR3 region: CASSFLGQGNYYEQYF. As DNA, the CDR3 is TGTGCCAGCAGCTTTCTAGGACAGGGAAATTATTACGAGCAGTACTTC. Variable domain in full (rest from reference TRBV11-3 and TRBJ2-7): EAGVVQSPRYKIIEKKQPVAFWCNPISGHNTLYWYLQNLGQGPELLIRYENEEAVDDSQLPKDRFSAERLKGVDSTLKIQPAELGDSAVYLCASSFLGQGNYYEQYFGPGTRLTVT.